The 19 T cell receptor beta chains presented below share a single source sample, sequenced in a study of blood T cell repertoires in COVID-19. Produced via immunoSEQ multiplex PCR; TCRdb's table is partial and in-frame only. The repertoire holds tens of thousands of clones, about nine tenths seen once, with approximately 5.4% in the top ten. Sequencing was performed on peripheral blood. These TCRs come from a man aged 55 to 69 with COVID-19, enrolled during active disease.

The V and J genes are TRBV9 and TRBJ2-3; D is uncertain. CDR1 is SGDLS and CDR2 is YYNGEE in the germline V gene. The CDR3 runs 14 residues. Trimming pared 7 bases from V and 0 bases from J, leaving 12 bases between. CDR3 protein: CASQTEVSTDTQYF. The CDR3, as DNA: TGTGCCAGCCAGACTGAGGTAAGCACAGATACGCAGTATTTT. Supplemented by reference TRBV9 and TRBJ2-3, the full variable domain reads DSGVTQTPKHLITATGQRVTLRCSPRSGDLSVYWYQQSLDQGLQFLIQYYNGEERAKGNILERFSAQQFPDLHSELNLSSLELGDSALYFCASQTEVSTDTQYFGPGTRLTVL.

This chain joins TRBV12-3 or TRBV12-4 and TRBJ1-1; TRBD1 might be the D (5 bases). V dropped 4 bases and J dropped 8 bases, with 11 bases sitting between them. This CDR3 is 12 amino acids long. CDR3 region: CASSSQGWEAFF. For the CDR3, the DNA is TGTGCCAGCAGTTCCCAGGGCTGGGAAGCTTTCTTT.

V is TRBV7-9 and J is TRBJ2-2; D remains unclear. The length of the CDR3 is 14 residues. Trimming stripped 8 bases from V and 0 bases from J, with 10 bases between. The germline V gene encodes CDR1 SEHNR and CDR2 FQNEAQ (reference sequence). In DNA form, the CDR3 reads TGTGCCAGCGGGCACAACGCGAACACCGGGGAGCTGTTTTTT. This sequence encodes CASGHNANTGELFF.

The J gene is TRBJ2-3, the V gene TRBV11-3; possibly TRBD2 for D (6 bases). Germline CDR1 reads SGHNT; CDR2 reads YENEEA. Trimming left V 5 bases short and J 1 base short, with 16 bases between. This CDR3 is built from 16 residues. CDR3 loop: CASSPGGTGGTDTQYF. For the CDR3, the DNA is TGTGCCAGCAGCCCTGGGGGTACGGGAGGCACAGATACGCAGTATTTT.

This clone was seen more than once but under ten times. CDR3 amino acids: CASSPSMDIYGYTF. The CDR3 coding sequence is TGCGCCAGCAGCCCGTCCATGGACATATATGGCTACACCTTC. The chain has TRBV5-1 and TRBJ1-2, with D maybe TRBD1 (5 bases). The germline V gene has CDR1 SGHRS and CDR2 YFSETQ. The CDR3 covers 14 residues. V gave up 4 bases and J gave up 5 bases, with 15 bases separating them. The complete variable domain, with remaining parts taken from reference TRBV5-1 and TRBJ1-2, reads KAGVTQTPRYLIKTRGQQVTLSCSPISGHRSVSWYQQTPGQGLQFLFEYFSETQRNKGNFPGRFSGRQFSNSRSEMNVSTLELGDSALYLCASSPSMDIYGYTFGSGTRLTVV.

The rearrangement uses TRBV5-5 and TRBJ1-3; TRBD1 matches at 7 bases. The V gene end was trimmed by 7 bases and the J gene end by 0 bases; junction bases not matched to a gene: 4. The CDR3 spans 14 residues. Germline CDR1 is SGHKS and CDR2 is YYEKEE (reference sequence). The DNA of the CDR3 is TGTGCCAGCTGGGACAGTCACTCTGGAAACACCATATATTTT. Protein product: CASWDSHSGNTIYF.

V usage is TRBV28 and J usage is TRBJ1-1; 8 bases agree with TRBD1. Germline assignment: CDR1 MDHEN and CDR2 SYDVKM. The CDR3 spans 17 residues. J lost 1 base, V lost 6 bases, and 13 bases had no gene match. CDR3 nucleotide sequence: TGTGCCAGCAGCCTGCTTCCGTCAGGGGGCCCGAACACTGAAGCTTTCTTT. Translating it yields CASSLLPSGGPNTEAFF.

V and J are TRBV5-1 and TRBJ2-1; D gene ambiguous. The CDR3 consists of 15 residues. CDR1 and CDR2 (germline): SGHRS, YFSETQ. V lost 4 bases, J lost 0 bases, and 11 bases lay in between. CDR3 protein: CASSPDTFSYNEQFF. The CDR3 DNA reads as TGCGCCAGCAGCCCAGACACCTTCTCCTACAATGAGCAGTTCTTC. Using reference TRBV5-1 and TRBJ2-1 for the parts outside the CDR3, the full variable domain is KAGVTQTPRYLIKTRGQQVTLSCSPISGHRSVSWYQQTPGQGLQFLFEYFSETQRNKGNFPGRFSGRQFSNSRSEMNVSTLELGDSALYLCASSPDTFSYNEQFFGPGTRLTVL.

This clone was seen more than once but under ten times. The chain joins TRBV10-3 to TRBJ2-7; 8 bases match TRBD1. The CDR3 consists of 15 residues. The V gene end was trimmed by 0 bases and the J gene end by 6 bases; junction bases not matched to a gene: 7. Germline assignment: CDR1 ENHRY and CDR2 SYGVKD. CDR3 nucleotides: TGTGCCATCAGTGAGTCGACCAGGGGGCAGGTCGAGCAGTACTTC. Its translation is CAISESTRGQVEQYF.

The rearrangement joins TRBV18 to TRBJ1-4; D gene uncertain. The CDR3 loop spans 14 amino acids. The ends were cut back, 2 bases at V and 6 bases at J, with 10 bases in the middle. Per germline, CDR1 KGHSH and CDR2 LQKENI. DNA of the CDR3: TGTGCCAGCTCACCAAGTGGGCGTGATGAAAAACTGTTTTTT. This gives the protein CASSPSGRDEKLFF.

This clone was counted a few times. This rearrangement joins TRBV19 to TRBJ2-7; 11 bases map to TRBD2. Germline CDR1 and CDR2: LNHDA and SQIVND (reference sequence). The CDR3 totals 16 residues. V was clipped by 4 bases and J by 5 bases; unmatched bases: 10. The CDR3 nucleotides are TGTGCCAGTAGTACACTAGCGGGAGAGGGTGGACACGAGCAGTACTTC. This sequence encodes CASSTLAGEGGHEQYF.

The CDR3 DNA reads as TGTGCCAGCAGCTTGGCCGGGACAGCTTCGCCCTACGAGCAGTACTTC. Protein: CASSLAGTASPYEQYF. This chain connects TRBV7-8 to TRBJ2-7; TRBD1 matches 7 bases. After removal of 3 bases from V and 2 bases from J, the junction contained 10 bases not matched to a gene. In germline, CDR1 is SGHVS, CDR2 FQNEAQ. This CDR3 is built from 16 residues.

The V call is TRBV4-1, the J call TRBJ1-1, with TRBD1 as a possible D gene (5 bases). The CDR3 is 13 amino acids. V was trimmed by 5 bases and J by 3 bases, leaving 10 bases between them. Germline assignment: CDR1 MGHRA and CDR2 YSYEKL. Written as DNA, the CDR3 is TGCGCCAGCAGCAAGACAGTTTACACTGAAGCTTTCTTT. Protein product: CASSKTVYTEAFF.

This chain uses TRBV5-1 with TRBJ1-1; D uncertain. The CDR3 extends over 16 amino acids. With 4 bases removed from V and 2 bases from J, the gap between germline ends came to 18 bases. Germline values: CDR1 SGHRS, CDR2 YFSETQ. CDR3 amino acids: CASSVDPTRVNTEAFF. CDR3 DNA: TGCGCCAGCAGCGTGGACCCTACCCGGGTTAACACTGAAGCTTTCTTT.

The chain couples TRBV9 to TRBJ2-3; 12 bases align to TRBD2. The trim removed 3 bases at V and 2 bases at J, leaving 4 bases unmatched. From germline, CDR1 is SGDLS and CDR2 YYNGEE. The CDR3 sequence is 16 residues long. CDR3 sequence reads: CASSAGLAGFTDTQYF. The CDR3 bases are TGTGCCAGCAGCGCTGGACTAGCGGGGTTCACAGATACGCAGTATTTT.

The V and J genes are TRBV30 and TRBJ2-1, with D uncertain. Trimming took 3 bases from V and 0 from J, leaving 9 bases between them. CDR1 and CDR2 (germline): GTSNPN, SVGIG (reference sequence). The CDR3 length is 14 residues. CDR3 in amino acids: CAWRSDSSYNEQFF. The CDR3 DNA reads TGTGCCTGGAGAAGCGATAGCTCCTACAATGAGCAGTTCTTC.

V gene TRBV6-2 or TRBV6-3 combines with J gene TRBJ2-1; TRBD2 matches at 15 bases. V trimming: 5 bases; J trimming: 7 bases; junction bases outside the gene matches: 6. The germline CDR1 and CDR2 sequences are MNHEY and SVGEGT. The CDR3 loop spans 16 amino acids. CDR3 protein: CASSTRTSGGGNEQFF. Here the CDR3 DNA reads TGTGCCAGCAGTACCCGGACTAGCGGGGGGGGGAATGAGCAGTTCTTC.

This chain connects TRBV29-1 to TRBJ2-1; D gene ambiguous. CDR3 length equals 13 residues. Trimming removed 4 bases at V and 0 bases at J, with 7 bases between. CDR1 and CDR2 from the germline V gene are SQVTM and ANQGSEA. CDR3 residues: CSVALSSYNEQFF. CDR3 nucleotides: TGCAGCGTTGCCCTGAGCTCCTACAATGAGCAGTTCTTC.

The rearrangement uses TRBV7-2 and TRBJ2-5, with D possibly matching TRBD2 (5 bases). The germline V gene encodes CDR1 SGHTA and CDR2 FQGNSA. V was clipped by 5 bases and J by 5 bases, with 21 bases between them. The CDR3 sequence is 16 residues long. The CDR3 DNA reads TGTGCCAGCAGCCCCGAAAGCGGCCCAAGGGTTGAGACCCAGTACTTC. As protein: CASSPESGPRVETQYF.